One and the same sample provided the 20 T cell receptor beta chains below, sequenced in a study of blood T cell repertoires in COVID-19. Assay used: immunoSEQ multiplex PCR; TCRdb lists only in-frame clones, some missing. The sample contains 90,000 or so clones, roughly 89% of which appear only once. Material for sequencing was peripheral blood. Every receptor here comes from a man in his 60s with COVID-19, enrolled during active disease.

The chain couples TRBV6-5 to TRBJ2-1, with 7 bases that match TRBD2. CDR1 is MNHEY and CDR2 is SVGAGI in the germline V gene. The CDR3 has 14 residues. The junction had 5 bases not matched to a gene; V was cut back by 2 bases and J by 7 bases. Written as DNA, the CDR3 is TGTGCCAGCAGTTACGGGGGGACTACGAATGAGCAGTTCTTC. Encoded protein: CASSYGGTTNEQFF.

The chain is built from TRBV7-9 and TRBJ1-4; a weak D match, TRBD1 (6 bases). This CDR3 spans 14 amino acids. Trimming removed 3 bases from V and 12 bases from J, with 17 bases in between. Germline V gene lookup returns CDR1 SEHNR and CDR2 FQNEAQ (reference sequence). CDR3 bases: TGTGCCAGCAGCTTTTTCGACAGGAATGGAGAACTGTTTTTT. Encoded protein: CASSFFDRNGELFF.

The chain joins TRBV6-5 to TRBJ2-3; TRBD1 agrees at 8 bases. The V and J ends lost 6 bases and 2 bases, in that order; junction bases with no gene match: 7. Germline loops: CDR1 MNHEY, CDR2 SVGAGI. The CDR3 length is 15 residues. DNA for the CDR3: TGTGCCAGCAGATCCGGACAGGGTTACACAGATACGCAGTATTTT. This gives the protein CASRSGQGYTDTQYF.

V and J are TRBV19 and TRBJ2-3, with 8 positions matching TRBD1. CDR3 length: 15 amino acids. J was trimmed by 3 bases and V by 8 bases; bases with no gene match: 10. Germline V gene data show CDR1 as LNHDA and CDR2 as SQIVND (reference sequence). The CDR3 loop is CASGPGQVGTDTQYF. CDR3 nucleotide sequence: TGTGCCAGTGGGCCGGGACAGGTGGGGACAGATACGCAGTATTTT.

This chain joins TRBV5-8 and TRBJ2-3; D not resolved. This CDR3 region has 14 residues. V was shortened by 1 base and J by 0 bases, with 6 bases between the two germline ends. The V gene's germline CDR1 is SGHTS and CDR2 YDEGEE. The CDR3 sequence: CASSLKRSTDTQYF. In DNA, the CDR3 is TGTGCCAGCAGCTTGAAACGGAGCACAGATACGCAGTATTTT.

This clone was seen a single time. CDR3 coding DNA: TGCGCCAGCAGCTTGGAGACTAGCGGGAGGACCGAGCAGTACTTC. It translates to CASSLETSGRTEQYF. The chain is built from TRBV5-1 and TRBJ2-7; TRBD2 agrees at 13 bases. Trimming removed 0 bases from V and 6 bases from J; junction bases left unmatched: 3. The germline V gene has CDR1 SGHRS and CDR2 YFSETQ. CDR3 size: 15 residues.

DNA for the CDR3: TGTGCTAGTGGTTCAATTAACCAGCGGGAGCAGTTCTTC. The encoded protein is CASGSINQREQFF. The chain links TRBV12-5 to TRBJ2-1; weak D call: TRBD2 (5 bases). Germline CDR1 and CDR2: LGHNT and FRNRAP. Trimming took 4 bases from V and 10 from J, leaving 14 bases between them. CDR3 length: 13 amino acids.

The genes are TRBV19 and TRBJ2-3; TRBD1 is a possible D gene (5 bases). Germline V gives CDR1 LNHDA, CDR2 SQIVND (reference sequence). The CDR3 length is 16 residues. V lost 7 bases, J lost 0 bases, and 17 bases lay in between. The CDR3 nucleotides are TGTGCCAGTACTCCCACCTACGACAGTAGCACAGATACGCAGTATTTT. It specifies CASTPTYDSSTDTQYF.

The chain joins TRBV6-2 or TRBV6-3 to TRBJ1-1, with D unresolved. This CDR3 region has 12 residues. Deletions cut 2 bases from V and 5 bases from J, with 6 bases between. CDR1 and CDR2 from the germline V gene are MNHEY and SVGEGT. As DNA, the CDR3 is TGTGCCAGCAGTTACACTAGGACTGAAGCTTTCTTT. Translated: CASSYTRTEAFF.

The chain links TRBV29-1 to TRBJ1-1; TRBD1 matches 8 bases. Germline values: CDR1 SQVTM, CDR2 ANQGSEA. Unmatched junction bases numbered 16, after V lost 6 bases and J lost 4 bases. The CDR3 extends over 16 amino acids. CDR3 bases: TGCAGCGTGGCAGGACAGGGCAAGGGGTCGGGCACTGAAGCTTTCTTT. As protein: CSVAGQGKGSGTEAFF.

The J gene is TRBJ1-1, the V gene TRBV13; TRBD1 matches 8 bases. This CDR3 contains 15 residues. Germline lookup yields CDR1 PRHDT and CDR2 FYEKMQ (reference sequence). Trimming at V came to 7 bases and at J to 1 base, leaving 8 bases not matched to a gene. CDR3 sequence reads: CASNLLQGENTEAFF. As DNA, the CDR3 is TGTGCCAGCAACCTTTTACAGGGGGAGAACACTGAAGCTTTCTTT.

This chain uses TRBV20-1 with TRBJ2-1, with 8 bases lining up with TRBD2. Unmatched junction bases numbered 4, after V lost 5 bases and J lost 10 bases. CDR3 length: 11 residues. Germline V lookup: CDR1 DFQATT, CDR2 SNEGSKA (reference sequence). Here the CDR3 DNA reads TGCAGTGCTCGGACTAGCCGCGAGCAGTTCTTC. Translated: CSARTSREQFF.

This chain joins TRBV19 and TRBJ1-1, with D maybe TRBD1 (6 bases). Trimming pared 6 bases from V and 2 bases from J, leaving 13 bases between. The CDR3 covers 14 residues. Germline V CDR1 and CDR2: LNHDA, SQIVND (reference sequence). CDR3 region: CASRPAGANTEAFF. The CDR3, as DNA: TGTGCCAGTAGGCCGGCGGGGGCCAACACTGAAGCTTTCTTT. Together with reference TRBV19 and TRBJ1-1, the CDR3 gives the full variable domain: DGGITQSPKYLFRKEGQNVTLSCEQNLNHDAMYWYRQDPGQGLRLIYYSQIVNDFQKGDIAEGYSVSREKKESFPLTVTSAQKNPTAFYLCASRPAGANTEAFFGQGTRLTVV.

The rearrangement joins TRBV27 to TRBJ2-5; D possibly corresponds to TRBD2 (6 bases). In germline, CDR1 is MNHEY, CDR2 SMNVEV (reference sequence). Trimming removed 3 bases from V and 7 bases from J, with 12 bases in between. The CDR3 covers 13 residues. The CDR3 nucleotides read TGTGCCAGCAGTTTGTTCCCGGAGGGGACCCAGTACTTC. This sequence encodes CASSLFPEGTQYF.

The rearrangement joins TRBV24-1 to TRBJ1-5; maybe TRBD1 (6 bases). Germline V gene lookup returns CDR1 KGHDR and CDR2 SFDVKD. The V end lost 6 bases, the J end lost 4 bases, and 6 bases lay between the germline ends. The CDR3 contains 12 residues. The CDR3 DNA sequence: TGTGCCACCAGTACAGGGAATCAGCCCCAGCATTTT. This translates into CATSTGNQPQHF.

The chain recombines TRBV6-5 with TRBJ2-7; D may be TRBD2 (5 bases). This CDR3 spans 13 amino acids. Germline CDR1 and CDR2: MNHEY and SVGAGI. Trimming removed 6 bases from V and 4 bases from J, with 13 bases in between. The CDR3 DNA is TGTGCCAGCAGCCGAATAGGCGGGTACGAGCAGTACTTC. Translating gives CASSRIGGYEQYF.

This chain connects TRBV28 to TRBJ1-1; TRBD1 matches 7 bases. This CDR3 spans 15 amino acids. Germline V CDR1 and CDR2: MDHEN, SYDVKM. The J segment lost 2 bases and the V segment lost 6 bases, leaving 9 bases of the junction unmatched. CDR3 sequence reads: CASSLGQPLNTEAFF. The CDR3 DNA sequence: TGTGCCAGCAGCTTGGGACAGCCCCTTAACACTGAAGCTTTCTTT.

The chain employs TRBV28 and TRBJ2-4, with D perhaps TRBD1 (6 bases). The V end was cut by 4 bases, the J end by 4 bases, with 14 bases between. CDR3 length: 15 residues. Germline CDR1 is MDHEN and CDR2 is SYDVKM. CDR3 sequence (DNA): TGTGCCAGCAGTTACCCGACAGGTTCGAAAAACATTCAGTACTTC. It is translated as CASSYPTGSKNIQYF.

V gene TRBV29-1 combines with J gene TRBJ2-1, with 9 bases matching TRBD2. Germline assignment: CDR1 SQVTM and CDR2 ANQGSEA. The CDR3 is made up of 13 amino acids. The ends lost 4 bases at V and 9 bases at J; junction bases unmatched: 7. DNA of the CDR3: TGCAGCGTTGTAGCGGGAGAAGGGGGTGAGCAGTTCTTC. This translates into CSVVAGEGGEQFF.

This clone came up once. The chain combines TRBV10-3 with TRBJ2-7, with TRBD2 identical over 10 bases. Per germline, CDR1 ENHRY and CDR2 SYGVKD. V gave up 4 bases and J gave up 0 bases; unmatched junction bases: 9. This CDR3 is 17 amino acids long. CDR3 sequence reads: CAISGPKTSGLSYEQYF. The CDR3 coding sequence is TGTGCCATCAGTGGTCCCAAGACTAGCGGGCTCTCCTACGAGCAGTACTTC.